This TCR beta chain was captured in a study of shared clonotypes between healthy human individuals. TCRdb keeps only in-frame clones here, not all; method: immunoSEQ multiplex PCR. The sample shows 850,000 to 1,100,000 clones, roughly 77% of them seen only once. The CDR3 is 15 amino acids. V was cut by 6 bases and J by 3 bases, with 18 bases left in between. CDR1 is MDHEN, CDR2 SYDVKM, per germline. Source material: memory CD4+ T cells from PBMCs. Noted subset: CD45RA-negative fraction. This TCR derives from a man aged 18 to 29 in good health. Some clones in this sample may be carry-over from other donors' samples. This chain connects TRBV28 to TRBJ2-7, with D possibly TRBD2 on 6 matching bases. DNA of the CDR3: TGTGCCAGCAGCCAACTCCTGGCGGGGTACTACGAGCAGTACTTC. Its protein is CASSQLLAGYYEQYF.